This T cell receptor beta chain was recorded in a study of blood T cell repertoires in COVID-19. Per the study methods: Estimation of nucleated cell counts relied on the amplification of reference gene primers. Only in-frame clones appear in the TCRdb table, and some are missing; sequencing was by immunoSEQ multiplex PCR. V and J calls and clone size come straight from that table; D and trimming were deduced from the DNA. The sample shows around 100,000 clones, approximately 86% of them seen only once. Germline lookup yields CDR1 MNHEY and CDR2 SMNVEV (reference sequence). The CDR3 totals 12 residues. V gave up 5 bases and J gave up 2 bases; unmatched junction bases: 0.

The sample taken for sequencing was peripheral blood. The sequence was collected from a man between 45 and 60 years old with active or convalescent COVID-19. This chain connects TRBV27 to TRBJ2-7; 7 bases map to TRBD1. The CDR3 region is CASSDRAYEQYF. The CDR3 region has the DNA TGTGCCAGCAGTGACAGGGCCTACGAGCAGTACTTC.